The 20 T cell receptor beta chains listed next were all sequenced from one sample in a study of blood T cell repertoires in COVID-19. Repertoires were generated with immunoSEQ multiplex PCR, while TCRdb's copy carries only in-frame clones and drops some. The repertoire consists of 90,000 or so clones, with 72% occurring once and the leading ten covering about an eighth. Sequenced material: peripheral blood. These receptors were taken from an elderly woman with acute or convalescent COVID-19.

V usage is TRBV18 and J usage is TRBJ1-2; TRBD1 is a possible D gene (5 bases). The CDR3 is 15 residues long. Germline V gene lookup returns CDR1 KGHSH and CDR2 LQKENI. Trimming shortened V by 2 bases and J by 2 bases, and 12 bases separated the two germline ends. CDR3 in DNA: TGTGCCAGCTCACCAGCCTCGACAGACAACTATGGCTACACCTTC. Residues: CASSPASTDNYGYTF.

This clone was picked up a small number of times. The J gene is TRBJ1-1, the V gene TRBV10-3; D is possibly TRBD1 (6 bases). CDR1 is ENHRY and CDR2 is SYGVKD in the germline V gene. This CDR3 region has 16 residues. The V gene lost 2 bases and the J gene lost 3 bases, with 16 bases spanning the gap. This CDR3 is CAISEQVGAGDTEAFF. The CDR3 DNA sequence: TGTGCCATCAGTGAGCAGGTAGGGGCAGGGGACACTGAAGCTTTCTTT.

This clone was counted between two and nine times. The J gene is TRBJ2-4, the V gene TRBV10-3; D unclear. The CDR3 loop spans 16 amino acids. Trimming left V 3 bases short and J 3 bases short, with 15 bases between. The V gene's germline CDR1 is ENHRY and CDR2 SYGVKD. CDR3 DNA: TGTGCCATCAGTGAAGGCTTACCTTCGGGCAAAAACATTCAGTACTTC. This gives the protein CAISEGLPSGKNIQYF.

The sample holds a few counts of this clone. The V and J genes are TRBV5-1 and TRBJ2-2, with TRBD1 identical over 9 bases. V shed 0 bases and J 7 bases; nucleotides not matched to a gene: 10. Germline assignment: CDR1 SGHRS and CDR2 YFSETQ. This CDR3 region has 17 residues. The CDR3 region has the DNA TGCGCCAGCAGCTTGGTGGTGACAGGGGGTATGGACGGGGAGCTGTTTTTT. It translates to CASSLVVTGGMDGELFF.

This clone was observed many times. The rearrangement joins TRBV2 to TRBJ1-2, with 8 positions matching TRBD1. The J segment lost 3 bases and the V segment lost 1 base, leaving 1 base of the junction unmatched. CDR1 is SNHLY and CDR2 is FYNNEI in the germline V gene. The CDR3 is made up of 14 amino acids. The CDR3 DNA reads TGTGCCAGCAGTGAAGACAGGGGGGACTATGGCTACACCTTC. It yields the protein CASSEDRGDYGYTF.

CDR3 sequence (DNA): TGTGCCACGGGGGGGGGACGGGGCCGAGAGACCCAGTACTTC. This gives the protein CATGGGRGRETQYF. V usage is TRBV19 and J usage is TRBJ2-5; 8 bases line up with TRBD2. Germline V gene lookup returns CDR1 LNHDA and CDR2 SQIVND (reference sequence). The CDR3 has 14 amino acids. The trim removed 10 bases at V and 4 bases at J, leaving 11 bases unmatched.

The chain is built from TRBV20-1 and TRBJ2-7; 10 bases line up with TRBD1. CDR3 size: 15 residues. J lost 5 bases, V lost 3 bases, and 10 bases had no gene match. Germline V CDR1 and CDR2: DFQATT, SNEGSKA (reference sequence). The CDR3 loop is CSASIRGQGIHEQYF. The CDR3 bases are TGCAGTGCTAGTATTCGGGGACAGGGGATCCACGAGCAGTACTTC.

V and J are TRBV19 and TRBJ2-3; 10 nucleotides align to TRBD1. Trimming at V came to 11 bases and at J to 3 bases, leaving 11 bases not matched to a gene. The CDR3 is 15 amino acids. Germline CDR1 and CDR2: LNHDA and SQIVND (reference sequence). For the CDR3, the DNA is TGTGCCTGCCAAAAACCGGGACAGGGGACAGATACGCAGTATTTT. This gives the protein CACQKPGQGTDTQYF.

In DNA, the CDR3 is TGTGCCACCAGTGACCCGGGACTGTACTCCTACAATGAGCAGTTCTTC. This encodes CATSDPGLYSYNEQFF. The chain recombines TRBV24-1 with TRBJ2-1; possible D gene TRBD2, 6 bases. Trimming left V 4 bases short and J 0 bases short, with 12 bases between. The CDR3 consists of 16 residues. Germline V lookup: CDR1 KGHDR, CDR2 SFDVKD.

This CDR3 is CASSPTRDRGREKLFF. The CDR3 DNA sequence: TGTGCCAGTAGTCCTACCCGGGACAGGGGCCGCGAAAAACTGTTTTTT. The chain carries TRBV19 and TRBJ1-4, with TRBD1 matching over 10 bases. With V trimmed by 5 bases and J by 8 bases, 11 bases remained unmatched. Germline CDR1 and CDR2: LNHDA and SQIVND (reference sequence). This CDR3 contains 16 residues.

This clone has only a few counts. The V and J genes are TRBV10-3 and TRBJ2-3; 10 positions agree with TRBD2. The ends lost 6 bases at V and 0 bases at J; junction bases unmatched: 3. There are 15 residues in the CDR3. Looked up from germline, CDR1 is ENHRY and CDR2 is SYGVKD. The CDR3 bases are TGTGCCATCAGCCAACTAGCGGGAAGCACAGATACGCAGTATTTT. Protein sequence: CAISQLAGSTDTQYF.

The rearrangement joins TRBV5-5 to TRBJ1-2; D call uncertain. The CDR3 runs 15 residues. The germline V and J ends were trimmed by 6 bases and 3 bases, with 18 bases remaining between them. Germline CDR1 and CDR2: SGHKS and YYEKEE (reference sequence). The CDR3 here is CASTSTTGSYYGYTF. The CDR3 DNA reads TGTGCCAGCACCTCTACGACGGGAAGCTACTATGGCTACACCTTC.

CDR3 region: CASRVRGLNTEAFF. In nucleotides, the CDR3 is TGTGCCAGCAGGGTCAGGGGGTTGAACACTGAAGCTTTCTTT. The chain recombines TRBV6-5 with TRBJ1-1; 7 bases are shared with TRBD1. Trimming cost V 6 bases and J 0 bases; bases outside gene matches: 4. There are 14 residues in the CDR3. CDR1 MNHEY and CDR2 SVGAGI come from the germline V gene.

The chain employs TRBV2 and TRBJ2-3, with 8 bases matching TRBD2. Looked up from germline, CDR1 is SNHLY and CDR2 is FYNNEI. This CDR3 region has 15 residues. The V and J ends lost 4 bases and 0 bases, in that order; junction bases with no gene match: 3. CDR3 residues: CASSVRGGSTDTQYF. DNA of the CDR3: TGTGCCAGCAGTGTACGCGGGGGGAGCACAGATACGCAGTATTTT.

This clone appeared a few times. The chain joins TRBV20-1 to TRBJ1-5; perhaps TRBD1 as D (5 bases). Germline CDR1 is DFQATT and CDR2 is SNEGSKA (reference sequence). V was pared by 3 bases and J by 5 bases, with 17 bases between. The CDR3 sequence is 15 residues long. CDR3 protein: CSASVVGQPDQPQHF. CDR3 coding DNA: TGCAGTGCTAGTGTGGTCGGACAACCCGATCAGCCCCAGCATTTT.

V is TRBV7-9 and J is TRBJ2-2; the D gene is possibly TRBD2 (6 bases). Germline V lookup: CDR1 SEHNR, CDR2 FQNEAQ (reference sequence). Trimming took 5 bases from V and 0 from J, leaving 10 bases between them. The CDR3 consists of 15 residues. CDR3 amino acids: CASSVTSSNTGELFF. The CDR3 DNA sequence: TGTGCCAGCAGCGTCACTAGCTCGAACACCGGGGAGCTGTTTTTT. The full variable domain, completed using reference TRBV7-9 and TRBJ2-2, is DTGVSQNPRHKITKRGQNVTFRCDPISEHNRLYWYRQTLGQGPEFLTYFQNEAQLEKSRLLSDRFSAERPKGSFSTLEIQRTEQGDSAMYLCASSVTSSNTGELFFGEGSRLTVL.

The CDR3 loop is CASSVGGTDTQYF. DNA for the CDR3: TGTGCCAGCAGCGTAGGAGGCACAGATACGCAGTATTTT. The chain carries TRBV9 and TRBJ2-3; D not resolved. V dropped 0 bases and J dropped 1 base, with 3 bases sitting between them. Germline-derived CDR1 and CDR2 are SGDLS and YYNGEE. The CDR3 loop spans 13 amino acids.

The gene calls are TRBV6-5 and TRBJ2-7, with 10 positions matching TRBD1. V trimming: 6 bases; J trimming: 1 base; junction bases outside the gene matches: 6. In germline, CDR1 is MNHEY, CDR2 SVGAGI. CDR3 length: 15 residues. CDR3 coding DNA: TGTGCCAGCAGCTTCCGGGACAGGGGATCCTACGAGCAGTACTTC. Translated, it gives CASSFRDRGSYEQYF.

This chain joins TRBV13 and TRBJ1-1; tentative D call: TRBD1 (6 bases). Germline V lookup: CDR1 PRHDT, CDR2 FYEKMQ (reference sequence). V shed 5 bases and J shed 1 base, with 11 bases lying between them. CDR3 length: 14 amino acids. CDR3 in DNA: TGTGCCAGCAGCATGGGACACAGGAACACTGAAGCTTTCTTT. Amino acids: CASSMGHRNTEAFF.

The V gene is TRBV28, the J gene TRBJ1-2; possible D gene TRBD1, 6 bases. The ends were cut back, 5 bases at V and 4 bases at J, with 8 bases in the middle. The CDR3 extends over 12 amino acids. From germline, CDR1 is MDHEN and CDR2 SYDVKM. The CDR3 nucleotides are TGTGCCAGCAGTCTACAGGGCTATGGCTACACCTTC. Protein product: CASSLQGYGYTF.